The source of this TCR beta chain is a study of T cell repertoires in cytomegalovirus infection. Overall study context: Selected CMV epitopes included recently identified HLA-C-restricted ones as well as well-studied HLA-B-restricted ones. From public TCR beta signatures came an indication of both CMV infection and matching HLA type.

Study outcomes and limitations: The ex vivo response was dominated by HLA-C-restricted CMV-specific TCR beta clonotypes.

On this clonotype: What it binds is unknown.

One entry per CDR3 protein results from TCRdb running MiXCR on the reads. The sample comprises approximately 1,000,000 distinct CDR3 sequences, approximately 33% of which are singletons, and over 10% rests with the top ten. Germline V gene lookup returns CDR1 SQVTM and CDR2 ANQGSEA. CDR3 size: 14 residues. Trimming took 1 base from V and 0 from J, leaving 9 bases between them. This rearrangement joins TRBV29-1 to TRBJ2-5; D uncertain. Sequencing used cultured CD8+ T cells from PBMCs, obtained from culture after CMV antigen stimulation. This TCR derives from a human donor in good health (CMV status not recorded). Some clones in this sample may be carry-over from other donors' samples. This CDR3 is CSVEGQTYQETQYF. As DNA, the CDR3 is TGCAGCGTTGAAGGCCAGACTTACCAAGAGACCCAGTACTTC. Together with reference TRBV29-1 and TRBJ2-5, the CDR3 gives the full variable domain: SAVISQKPSRDICQRGTSLTIQCQVDSQVTMMFWYRQQPGQSLTLIATANQGSEATYESGFVIDKFPISRPNLTFSTLTVSNMSPEDSSIYLCSVEGQTYQETQYFGPGTRLLVL.